Sequencing of this T cell receptor beta chain was carried out in a study of T cell responses to AZD1222 COVID-19 vaccine. General study points: The repertoires were collected only after the peak T cell response.

Points on this clone: Its matching antigen is unknown.

The germline V gene encodes CDR1 SGHDN and CDR2 FVKESK. CDR3 length: 15 residues. The ends were cut back, 1 base at V and 0 bases at J, with 9 bases in the middle. Method: immunoSEQ multiplex PCR; TCRdb's copy keeps in-frame clones and lacks some. The repertoire includes tens of thousands of clones, 88% of them detected once, and over 9% sits in the top ten. The sequence was collected from an adult in good health. This sequence joins TRBV14 and TRBJ1-2, with D hard to call. Specimen: peripheral blood, collected on day 0 of MenACWY control vaccination. The CDR3 spells CASSQGKWANYGYTF. In nucleotides, the CDR3 is TGTGCCAGCAGCCAAGGGAAATGGGCTAACTATGGCTACACCTTC. Combining the CDR3 with reference TRBV14 and TRBJ1-2 gives the whole variable domain EAGVTQFPSHSVIEKGQTVTLRCDPISGHDNLYWYRRVMGKEIKFLLHFVKESKQDESGMPNNRFLAERTGGTYSTLKVQPAELEDSGVYFCASSQGKWANYGYTFGSGTRLTVV.